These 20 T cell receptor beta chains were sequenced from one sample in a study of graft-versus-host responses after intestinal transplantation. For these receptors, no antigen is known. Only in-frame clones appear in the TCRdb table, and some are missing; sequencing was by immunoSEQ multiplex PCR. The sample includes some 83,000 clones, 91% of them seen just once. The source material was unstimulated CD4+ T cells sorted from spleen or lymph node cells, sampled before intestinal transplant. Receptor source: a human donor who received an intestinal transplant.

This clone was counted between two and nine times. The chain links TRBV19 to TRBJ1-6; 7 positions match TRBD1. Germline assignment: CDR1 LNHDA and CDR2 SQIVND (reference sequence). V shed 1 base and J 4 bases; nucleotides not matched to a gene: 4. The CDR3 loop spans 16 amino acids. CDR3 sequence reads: CASSIAGQTYNSPLHF. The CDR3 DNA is TGTGCCAGTAGTATAGCGGGACAGACTTATAATTCACCCCTCCACTTT.

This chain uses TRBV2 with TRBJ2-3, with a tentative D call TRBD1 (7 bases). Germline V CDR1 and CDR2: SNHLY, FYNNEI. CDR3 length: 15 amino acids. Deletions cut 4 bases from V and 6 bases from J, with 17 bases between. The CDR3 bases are TGTGCCAGCAGTGCCCCAGAGACAGGGAGGGATACGCAGTATTTT. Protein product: CASSAPETGRDTQYF. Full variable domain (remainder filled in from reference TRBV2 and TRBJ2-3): EPEVTQTPSHQVTQMGQEVILRCVPISNHLYFYWYRQILGQKVEFLVSFYNNEISEKSEIFDDQFSVERPDGSNFTLKIRSTKLEDSAMYFCASSAPETGRDTQYFGPGTRLTVL.

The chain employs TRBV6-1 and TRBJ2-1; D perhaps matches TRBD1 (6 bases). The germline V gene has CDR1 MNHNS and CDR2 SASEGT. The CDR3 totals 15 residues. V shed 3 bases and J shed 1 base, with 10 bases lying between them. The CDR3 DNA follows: TGTGCCAGCAGTGAGTTCCAGGGGTCCTACAATGAGCAGTTCTTC. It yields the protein CASSEFQGSYNEQFF.

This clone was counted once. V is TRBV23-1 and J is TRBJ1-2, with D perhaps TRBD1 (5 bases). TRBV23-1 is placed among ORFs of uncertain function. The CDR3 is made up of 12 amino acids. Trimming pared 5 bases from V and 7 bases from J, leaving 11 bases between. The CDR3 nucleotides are TGCGCCAGCAGTGGGGGGTTAGGTGGCTACACCTTC. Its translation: CASSGGLGGYTF.

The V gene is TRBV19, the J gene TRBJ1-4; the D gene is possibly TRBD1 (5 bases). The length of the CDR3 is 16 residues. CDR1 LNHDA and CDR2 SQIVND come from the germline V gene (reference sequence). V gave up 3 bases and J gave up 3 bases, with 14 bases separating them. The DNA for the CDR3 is TGTGCCAGTAGTATTAATCTCAGGGCAGCTAATGAAAAACTGTTTTTT. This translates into CASSINLRAANEKLFF.

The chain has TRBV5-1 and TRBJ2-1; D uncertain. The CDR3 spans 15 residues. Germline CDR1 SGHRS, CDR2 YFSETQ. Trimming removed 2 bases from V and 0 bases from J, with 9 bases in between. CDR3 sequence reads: CASSLLSSSYNEQFF. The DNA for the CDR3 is TGCGCCAGCAGCTTACTATCGAGCTCCTACAATGAGCAGTTCTTC.

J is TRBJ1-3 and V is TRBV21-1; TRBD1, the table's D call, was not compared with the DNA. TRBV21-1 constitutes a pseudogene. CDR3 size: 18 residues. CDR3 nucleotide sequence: TGTGCCAGCACCGCTCCTAGGACAGGATGGATCTCTGGAAACACCATATATTTT. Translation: CASTAPRTGWISGNTIYF.

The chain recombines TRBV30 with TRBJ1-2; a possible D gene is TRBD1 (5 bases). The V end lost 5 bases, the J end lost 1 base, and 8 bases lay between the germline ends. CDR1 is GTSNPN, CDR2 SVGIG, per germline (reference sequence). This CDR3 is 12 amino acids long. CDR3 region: CAWSDNNYGYTF. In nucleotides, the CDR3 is TGTGCCTGGTCGGACAATAACTATGGCTACACCTTC.

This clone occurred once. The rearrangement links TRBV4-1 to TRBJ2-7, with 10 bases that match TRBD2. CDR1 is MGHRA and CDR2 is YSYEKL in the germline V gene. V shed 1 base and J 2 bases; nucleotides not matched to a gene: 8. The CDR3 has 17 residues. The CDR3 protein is CASSQVGVAGGTYEQYF. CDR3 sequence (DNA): TGCGCCAGCAGCCAAGTAGGGGTAGCGGGGGGAACCTACGAGCAGTACTTC.

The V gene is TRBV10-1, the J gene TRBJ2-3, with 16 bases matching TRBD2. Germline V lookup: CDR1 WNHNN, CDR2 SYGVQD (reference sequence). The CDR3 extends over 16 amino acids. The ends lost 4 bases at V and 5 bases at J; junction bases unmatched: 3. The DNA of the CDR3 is TGCGCCAGCAGTGCCGGGACTAGCGGGGGGGAAGATACGCAGTATTTT. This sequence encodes CASSAGTSGGEDTQYF.

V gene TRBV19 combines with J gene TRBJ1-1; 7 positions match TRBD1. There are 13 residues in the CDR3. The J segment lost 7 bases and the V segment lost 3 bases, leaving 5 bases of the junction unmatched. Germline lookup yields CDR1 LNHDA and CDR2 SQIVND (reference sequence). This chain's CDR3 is CASSMSRDSEAFF. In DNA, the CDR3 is TGTGCCAGTAGTATGAGTCGGGACAGTGAAGCTTTCTTT.

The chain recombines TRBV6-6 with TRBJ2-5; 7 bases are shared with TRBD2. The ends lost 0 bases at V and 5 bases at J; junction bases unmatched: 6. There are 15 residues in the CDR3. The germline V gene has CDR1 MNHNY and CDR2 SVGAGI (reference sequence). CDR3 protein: CASSYSVGAGETQYF. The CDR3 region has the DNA TGTGCCAGCAGTTACTCGGTCGGAGCGGGGGAGACCCAGTACTTC.

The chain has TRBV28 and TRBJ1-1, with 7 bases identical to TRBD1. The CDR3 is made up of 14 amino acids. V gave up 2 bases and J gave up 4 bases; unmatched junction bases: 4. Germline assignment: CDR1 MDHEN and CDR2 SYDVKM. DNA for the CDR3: TGTGCCAGCAGTTTACAGGGGGGCCGCACTGAAGCTTTCTTT. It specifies CASSLQGGRTEAFF.

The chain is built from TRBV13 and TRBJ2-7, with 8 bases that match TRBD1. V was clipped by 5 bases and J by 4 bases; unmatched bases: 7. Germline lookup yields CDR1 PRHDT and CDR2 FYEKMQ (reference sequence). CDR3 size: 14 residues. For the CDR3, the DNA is TGTGCCAGCAGCCCCGGGACAGGAGTGTACGAGCAGTACTTC. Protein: CASSPGTGVYEQYF.

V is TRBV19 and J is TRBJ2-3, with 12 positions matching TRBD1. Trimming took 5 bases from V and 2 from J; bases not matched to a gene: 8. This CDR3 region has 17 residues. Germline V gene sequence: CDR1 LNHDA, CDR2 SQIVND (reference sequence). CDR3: CASSLGTGGISTDTQYF. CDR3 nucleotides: TGTGCCAGTAGTCTTGGGACAGGGGGCATTTCCACAGATACGCAGTATTTT.

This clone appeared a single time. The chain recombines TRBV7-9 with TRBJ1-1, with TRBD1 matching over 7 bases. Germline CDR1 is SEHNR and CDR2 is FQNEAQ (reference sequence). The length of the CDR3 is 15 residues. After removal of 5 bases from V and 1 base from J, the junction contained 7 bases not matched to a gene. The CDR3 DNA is TGTGCCAGCAGCCTCAAGGGGGCCGGGAACACTGAAGCTTTCTTT. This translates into CASSLKGAGNTEAFF.

The CDR3 loop is CASRGQALETQYF. The CDR3 coding sequence is TGCGCCAGCAGGGGTCAGGCCCTGGAGACCCAGTACTTC. The chain combines TRBV5-1 with TRBJ2-5; D unresolved. Trimming stripped 5 bases from V and 5 bases from J, with 13 bases between. CDR3 length: 13 residues. Per the germline V gene, CDR1 is SGHRS and CDR2 is YFSETQ.

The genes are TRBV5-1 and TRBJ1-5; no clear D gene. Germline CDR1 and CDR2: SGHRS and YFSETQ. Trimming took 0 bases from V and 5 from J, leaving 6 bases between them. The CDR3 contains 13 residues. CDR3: CASSLARDQPQHF. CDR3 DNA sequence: TGCGCCAGCAGCTTGGCCCGGGATCAGCCCCAGCATTTT.

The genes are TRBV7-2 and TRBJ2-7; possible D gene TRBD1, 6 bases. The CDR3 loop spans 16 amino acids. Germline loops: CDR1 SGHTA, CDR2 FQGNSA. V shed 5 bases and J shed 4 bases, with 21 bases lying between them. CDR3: CASSASSSGAPYEQYF. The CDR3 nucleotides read TGTGCCAGCAGCGCGTCCTCCTCAGGGGCCCCTTACGAGCAGTACTTC.

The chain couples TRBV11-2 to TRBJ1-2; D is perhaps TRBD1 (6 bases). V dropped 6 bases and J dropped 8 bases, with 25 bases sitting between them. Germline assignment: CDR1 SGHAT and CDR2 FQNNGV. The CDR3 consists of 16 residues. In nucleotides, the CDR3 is TGTGCCAGCAGTTCCGCTTTCGACAGGAGAAGAGAGGGCTACACCTTC. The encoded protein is CASSSAFDRRREGYTF.